Following are 18 T cell receptor beta chains from one sample sequenced in a study of shared clonotypes between healthy human individuals. Assay used: immunoSEQ multiplex PCR; TCRdb lists only in-frame clones, some missing. The table lists roughly 1,000,000 clones, 78% of them singletons. The sequenced sample was memory CD4+ T cells from PBMCs. Specified subset: CD45RA-negative fraction. Every receptor here comes from a man aged 18 to 29 in good health. Some clones in this sample may be carry-over from other donors' samples.

This rearrangement joins TRBV20-1 to TRBJ2-6, with D hard to call. Germline loops: CDR1 DFQATT, CDR2 SNEGSKA (reference sequence). The germline V and J ends were trimmed by 6 bases and 4 bases, with 4 bases remaining between them. The CDR3 totals 11 residues. The CDR3 DNA follows: TGCAGTGCGCGGGGGGCCAACGTCCTGACTTTC. Amino acid sequence: CSARGANVLTF.

Concerning this clone: Other DNA sequences from this sample encode an identical CDR3 as well. J is TRBJ2-7 and V is TRBV7-3, with 16 positions matching TRBD2. This CDR3 is 14 amino acids long. Germline loops: CDR1 SGHTA, CDR2 FQGTGA. V trimming: 4 bases; J trimming: 7 bases; junction bases outside the gene matches: 1. The CDR3 DNA reads TGTGCCAGCAGCTCGGGACTAGCGGGAGGGGAGCAGTACTTC. It translates to CASSSGLAGGEQYF.

For the CDR3, the DNA is TGCGCCAGCAGCCAAGATCCCCTACAGGGGGCTGGAAACACCATATATTTT. The encoded protein is CASSQDPLQGAGNTIYF. This sequence joins TRBV4-3 and TRBJ1-3; 8 positions match TRBD1. The CDR3 is 17 residues long. The trim removed 0 bases at V and 2 bases at J, leaving 6 bases unmatched. The germline gives CDR1 LGHNA, CDR2 YSLEER.

Notes on this clone: The same CDR3 also results from other DNA sequences found in this sample. The chain carries TRBV18 and TRBJ2-1; D is unclear. The germline V gene has CDR1 KGHSH and CDR2 LQKENI. Trimming stripped 3 bases from V and 0 bases from J, with 3 bases between. This CDR3 comprises 13 residues. CDR3 sequence reads: CASSPPSYNEQFF. The CDR3, as DNA: TGTGCCAGCTCACCCCCCTCCTACAATGAGCAGTTCTTC.

This rearrangement joins TRBV6-1 to TRBJ1-2; 7 bases agree with TRBD1. Unmatched junction bases numbered 8, after V lost 3 bases and J lost 4 bases. The germline gives CDR1 MNHNS, CDR2 SASEGT. CDR3 length: 15 amino acids. The CDR3 DNA is TGTGCCAGCAGTGAGGGAGGGGGCCCCTTCTATGGCTACACCTTC. Residues: CASSEGGGPFYGYTF.

Note on this clone: Compared with germline, one end of the junction differs, possibly owing to a read error. The CDR3 nucleotides read TGTGCCTGGAGGGGGGGACTAGGTTTGGGAGAGACCCTGTACTTC. Residues: CAWRGGLGLGETLYF. The chain carries TRBV30 and TRBJ2-5, with 8 positions matching TRBD2. The CDR3 is 15 residues long. CDR1 and CDR2 (germline): GTSNPN, SVGIG (reference sequence).

This chain connects TRBV7-6 to TRBJ2-3, with 7 positions matching TRBD1. Germline assignment: CDR1 SGHVS and CDR2 FNYEAQ. V dropped 5 bases and J dropped 4; count of bases not matched to a gene: 12. This CDR3 spans 16 amino acids. The CDR3 here is CASSRRTADRADTQYF. DNA of the CDR3: TGTGCCAGCAGCCGACGGACAGCTGACAGGGCAGATACGCAGTATTTT.

The rearrangement links TRBV2 to TRBJ1-5, with 7 nucleotides matching TRBD1. The CDR3 sequence is 15 residues long. V lost 5 bases to trimming and J lost 5 bases; unmatched junction nucleotides: 9. Germline CDR1 SNHLY, CDR2 FYNNEI. The CDR3 loop reads CASSRPTGDDQPQHF. CDR3 in DNA: TGTGCCAGCAGTCGACCTACAGGGGACGATCAGCCCCAGCATTTT. Drawing the rest from reference TRBV2 and TRBJ1-5, the complete variable domain is EPEVTQTPSHQVTQMGQEVILRCVPISNHLYFYWYRQILGQKVEFLVSFYNNEISEKSEIFDDQFSVERPDGSNFTLKIRSTKLEDSAMYFCASSRPTGDDQPQHFGDGTRLSIL.

Remarks on this clone: At one end the junction does not follow the germline gene, possibly because of a read error. The J gene is TRBJ1-1, the V gene TRBV30; D is ambiguous. CDR1 GTSNPN and CDR2 SVGIG come from the germline V gene (reference sequence). The length of the CDR3 is 14 residues. DNA of the CDR3: TGTGCCTGGAGTCTTGGACGGTTGAACATTGAAGCTTTCTTT. Translated, it gives CAWSLGRLNIEAFF. Complete variable domain (other parts from reference TRBV30 and TRBJ1-1): SQTIHQWPATLVQPVGSPLSLECTVEGTSNPNLYWYRQAAGRGLQLLFYSVGIGQISSEVPQNLSASRPQDRQFILSSKKLLLSDSGFYLCAWSLGRLNIEAFFGQGTRLTVV.

This chain connects TRBV2 to TRBJ2-2; D is unclear. The CDR3 length is 12 residues. Looked up from germline, CDR1 is SNHLY and CDR2 is FYNNEI. V dropped 4 bases and J dropped 4 bases, with 4 bases sitting between them. The CDR3 nucleotides are TGTGCCAGCAGTGTGACCACCGGGGAGCTGTTTTTT. Translating it yields CASSVTTGELFF.

In this sample, this clone turned up a few times. CDR3 DNA: TGTGCCATCAGCGAGCGAGACACTGAAGCTTTCTTT. Its protein product is CAISERDTEAFF. The rearrangement links TRBV10-3 to TRBJ1-1; D unclear. Germline CDR1 and CDR2: ENHRY and SYGVKD. The CDR3 has 12 residues. The V and J ends lost 6 bases and 3 bases respectively, with 8 bases between them.

This rearrangement joins TRBV5-1 to TRBJ2-2, with 12 nucleotides matching TRBD2. The CDR3 covers 15 residues. Germline V gene data show CDR1 as SGHRS and CDR2 as YFSETQ. Unmatched junction bases numbered 6, after V lost 6 bases and J lost 6 bases. The CDR3 spells CASIPTSGSSGELFF. The CDR3 DNA is TGCGCCAGCATCCCGACTAGCGGGAGCTCCGGGGAGCTGTTTTTT.

The chain links TRBV4-1 to TRBJ2-7; possible D gene TRBD1, 5 bases. Trimming removed 2 bases at V and 2 bases at J, with 19 bases between. The CDR3 length is 17 residues. Per the germline V gene, CDR1 is MGHRA and CDR2 is YSYEKL. As DNA, the CDR3 is TGCGCCAGCAGCCAACCTCCAGGCCGAAGGGGTACCTACGAGCAGTACTTC. Its protein is CASSQPPGRRGTYEQYF.

CDR3 in amino acids: CASSRDAYNEQFF. The CDR3 bases are TGTGCCAGCAGCCGGGACGCCTACAATGAGCAGTTCTTC. This chain connects TRBV28 to TRBJ2-1; D could derive from TRBD1 or TRBD2 (5 bases each). The CDR3 has 13 amino acids. Germline V gene sequence: CDR1 MDHEN, CDR2 SYDVKM. Between the trimmed V and J ends, which lost 6 bases and 2 bases, there was a span of 8 bases.

This clone was seen ten or more times. Other nucleotide sequences in the sample specify the same CDR3. The V and J genes are TRBV11-1 and TRBJ1-1; D not certain. V dropped 5 bases and J dropped 3 bases, with 19 bases sitting between them. The CDR3 length is 16 residues. Germline CDR1 reads SGHAT; CDR2 reads FQDESV (reference sequence). The CDR3 sequence: CASSPGGRAGDTEAFF. CDR3 DNA: TGTGCCAGCAGCCCTGGCGGTAGGGCGGGCGACACTGAAGCTTTCTTT.

The rearrangement joins TRBV7-2 to TRBJ2-7; TRBD2 is a possible D gene (5 bases). Per germline, CDR1 SGHTA and CDR2 FQGNSA. The CDR3 is 14 amino acids. Trimming stripped 1 base from V and 5 bases from J, with 12 bases between. The CDR3 nucleotides read TGTGCCAGCAGCTTAGTCCGGGGTCCCAACGAGCAGTACTTC. Translation: CASSLVRGPNEQYF.

The chain has TRBV19 and TRBJ2-3, with 8 nucleotides matching TRBD2. Germline CDR1 is LNHDA and CDR2 is SQIVND (reference sequence). CDR3 length: 18 residues. The V gene end was trimmed by 2 bases and the J gene end by 4 bases; junction bases not matched to a gene: 14. The CDR3 DNA reads as TGTGCCAGTAGTATAAGGGGGACTAGAGTGTGGAGCGCAGATACGCAGTATTTT. It encodes CASSIRGTRVWSADTQYF.

This clone was seen only once. The chain combines TRBV7-8 with TRBJ1-2; 9 bases fit TRBD1. V lost 5 bases and J lost 6; bases outside the gene matches: 13. Germline V gene data show CDR1 as SGHVS and CDR2 as FQNEAQ. The CDR3 length is 16 residues. The CDR3 is CASSPQRQGVVDGYTF. As DNA, the CDR3 is TGTGCCAGCAGCCCACAGCGACAGGGGGTTGTTGATGGCTACACCTTC.